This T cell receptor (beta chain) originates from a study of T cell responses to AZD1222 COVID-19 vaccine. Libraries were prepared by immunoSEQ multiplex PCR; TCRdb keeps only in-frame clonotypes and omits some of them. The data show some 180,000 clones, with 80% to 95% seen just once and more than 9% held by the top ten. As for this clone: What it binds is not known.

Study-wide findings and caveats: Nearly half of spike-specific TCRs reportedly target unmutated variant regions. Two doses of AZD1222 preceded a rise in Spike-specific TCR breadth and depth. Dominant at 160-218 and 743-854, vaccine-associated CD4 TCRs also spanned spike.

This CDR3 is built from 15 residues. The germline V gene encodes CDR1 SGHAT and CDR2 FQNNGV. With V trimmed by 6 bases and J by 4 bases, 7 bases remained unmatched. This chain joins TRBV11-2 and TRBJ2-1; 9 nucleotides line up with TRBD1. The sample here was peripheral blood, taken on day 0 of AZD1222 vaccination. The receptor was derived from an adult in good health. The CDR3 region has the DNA TGTGCCAGCAGAACAGGGGGCGGCGGGTACAATGAGCAGTTCTTC. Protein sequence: CASRTGGGGYNEQFF.